These 10 T cell receptor beta chains share one sample of origin, sequenced in a study of blood T cell repertoires in COVID-19. Sequenced by immunoSEQ multiplex PCR; TCRdb stores in-frame clones only, minus some. The profile shows 99,000 or so clones, about 90% of them singletons. Material for sequencing was peripheral blood. The receptors come from a man over 45 with acute or convalescent COVID-19.

This clone was detected only once. The rearrangement uses TRBV4-2 and TRBJ2-3; 7 nucleotides match TRBD2. The V gene end was trimmed by 4 bases and the J gene end by 2 bases; junction bases not matched to a gene: 21. CDR3 length: 20 residues. CDR1 is LGHNA, CDR2 YNFKEQ, per germline. CDR3 region: CASSPTGTTKSAAVTDTQYF. The CDR3 coding sequence is TGTGCCAGCAGCCCTACCGGGACTACCAAATCCGCGGCCGTCACAGATACGCAGTATTTT.

The V and J genes are TRBV4-1 and TRBJ1-4; D not resolved. V shed 4 bases and J shed 7 bases, with 13 bases lying between them. Germline V CDR1 and CDR2: MGHRA, YSYEKL. This CDR3 region has 14 residues. CDR3 in DNA: TGCGCCAGCAGCCTTTGGGAGGGCGGTGAAAAACTGTTTTTT. Translating gives CASSLWEGGEKLFF.

The V and J genes are TRBV9 and TRBJ1-1, with no clear D. Per germline, CDR1 SGDLS and CDR2 YYNGEE. The CDR3 is 12 amino acids. V shed 0 bases and J shed 3 bases, with 3 bases lying between them. CDR3 residues: CASSVADTEAFF. The DNA of the CDR3 is TGTGCCAGCAGCGTAGCTGACACTGAAGCTTTCTTT.

The chain links TRBV3-1 (or the pseudogene TRBV3-2) to TRBJ1-1; 8 bases line up with TRBD1. CDR1 is LGHDT and CDR2 is YNNKEL in the germline V gene (reference sequence). Trimming removed 0 bases from V and 4 bases from J; junction bases left unmatched: 4. The CDR3 extends over 15 amino acids. The CDR3 DNA reads TGTGCCAGCAGCCAAGAACCAGGGGGCCTCACTGAAGCTTTCTTT. Protein: CASSQEPGGLTEAFF.

The chain employs TRBV5-4 and TRBJ1-1; 7 positions agree with TRBD1. With 2 bases clipped from V and 7 bases from J, the junction kept 14 bases outside the gene matches. Germline V gene sequence: CDR1 SGHNT, CDR2 YYREEE (reference sequence). The CDR3 extends over 16 amino acids. CDR3 DNA sequence: TGTGCCAGCAGCTTCTTCCCCCCGAGAGGGGGCGATGAAGCTTTCTTT. It codes for CASSFFPPRGGDEAFF.

The chain combines TRBV28 with TRBJ2-2, with 7 bases that match TRBD2. Trimming removed 2 bases from V and 0 bases from J; junction bases left unmatched: 15. From germline, CDR1 is MDHEN and CDR2 SYDVKM. This CDR3 is built from 20 residues. The DNA for the CDR3 is TGTGCCAGCAGTTTACCCCTATTTGGTCGGGAGGCGGCGAACACCGGGGAGCTGTTTTTT. Protein product: CASSLPLFGREAANTGELFF.

This sequence joins TRBV19 and TRBJ2-2; 7 nucleotides line up with TRBD1. Germline loops: CDR1 LNHDA, CDR2 SQIVND (reference sequence). The CDR3 length is 16 residues. J lost 1 base, V lost 6 bases, and 8 bases had no gene match. CDR3 nucleotides: TGTGCCAGTAGCCATAGGACAGGAGTGAACACCGGGGAGCTGTTTTTT. Translation: CASSHRTGVNTGELFF. The complete variable domain, with remaining parts taken from reference TRBV19 and TRBJ2-2, reads DGGITQSPKYLFRKEGQNVTLSCEQNLNHDAMYWYRQDPGQGLRLIYYSQIVNDFQKGDIAEGYSVSREKKESFPLTVTSAQKNPTAFYLCASSHRTGVNTGELFFGEGSRLTVL.

The chain uses TRBV7-9 and TRBJ2-7; TRBD1 matches at 7 bases. Germline values: CDR1 SEHNR, CDR2 FQNEAQ (reference sequence). Trimming removed 4 bases from V and 3 bases from J; junction bases left unmatched: 9. The CDR3 has 15 amino acids. As DNA, the CDR3 is TGTGCCAGCAGCTCACAACGGGACAGAGACTACGAGCAGTACTTC. It yields the protein CASSSQRDRDYEQYF.

This sequence joins TRBV5-1 and TRBJ2-2, with TRBD2 as a possible D gene (6 bases). CDR1 is SGHRS, CDR2 YFSETQ, per germline. The CDR3 totals 14 residues. The V end was cut by 4 bases, the J end by 5 bases, with 12 bases between. The CDR3 DNA is TGCGCCAGCAGCGAGGACGGGAGAACCGGGGAGCTGTTTTTT. Translated, it gives CASSEDGRTGELFF.

The chain employs TRBV12-3 or TRBV12-4 and TRBJ2-7, with D unresolved. The CDR3 loop spans 13 amino acids. V was trimmed by 2 bases and J by 0 bases, leaving 5 bases between them. CDR3 region: CASSLRSSYEQYF. The CDR3 coding sequence is TGTGCCAGCAGTTTAAGGAGCTCCTACGAGCAGTACTTC.